These 17 T cell receptor beta chains originate from one sample sequenced in a study of T-cell memory formation after mild COVID-19. One entry per CDR3 protein, called by TCRdb with MiXCR from the 5' RACE reads. The data show fewer than 350,000 distinct CDR3 sequences, over 11% seen once. The sample consisted of PBMCs or a T cell subset sorted from them (not recorded which). Receptors originate from a man aged 18 to 30 who had mild COVID-19 (a few samples of this study predate the infection). Cell type and time point are not known.

This chain uses TRBV29-1 with TRBJ1-2; no clear D. CDR1 and CDR2 (germline): SQVTM, ANQGSEA. This CDR3 is 12 amino acids long. The V end was cut by 3 bases, the J end by 4 bases, with 9 bases between. DNA of the CDR3: TGCAGCGTTGATCTGGGGAGCTATGGCTACACCTTC. This sequence encodes CSVDLGSYGYTF.

This clonotype has just a few counts. The chain recombines TRBV11-2 with TRBJ2-5, with D possibly being TRBD1 (6 bases). From germline, CDR1 is SGHAT and CDR2 FQNNGV. Trimming took off 2 bases at V and 5 bases at J, with 12 bases between the two ends. The CDR3 loop spans 14 amino acids. CDR3 sequence (DNA): TGTGCCAGCAGCTTACTGCAGGGGATGGAGACCCAGTACTTC. This translates into CASSLLQGMETQYF.

This clonotype was seen at least ten times. This chain connects TRBV29-1 to TRBJ2-7; D gene unclear. Germline CDR1 and CDR2: SQVTM and ANQGSEA. CDR3 length: 12 residues. Trimming pared 3 bases from V and 1 base from J, leaving 7 bases between. CDR3 loop: CSVEVGSYEQYF. CDR3 bases: TGCAGCGTTGAGGTAGGGTCCTACGAGCAGTACTTC.

This sequence joins TRBV7-2 and TRBJ1-2, with TRBD1 as a possible D gene (6 bases). Trimming removed 0 bases at V and 5 bases at J, with 13 bases between. CDR3 length: 15 amino acids. The germline gives CDR1 SGHTA, CDR2 FQGNSA. The CDR3 protein is CASSLAGAGQYGYTF. The CDR3 DNA follows: TGTGCCAGCAGCTTAGCGGGGGCGGGGCAGTATGGCTACACCTTC.

Only a few counts were recorded for this clonotype. This rearrangement joins TRBV5-1 to TRBJ2-3, with 12 bases aligning to TRBD2. In germline, CDR1 is SGHRS, CDR2 YFSETQ. Trimming took 4 bases from V and 3 from J; bases not matched to a gene: 9. CDR3 length equals 17 residues. The CDR3 reads CASSPETGTSGTDTQYF. The CDR3 region has the DNA TGCGCCAGCAGCCCGGAGACCGGGACTAGCGGGACAGATACGCAGTATTTT.

This clonotype was seen only a few times. The chain carries TRBV7-2 and TRBJ1-5; D is unresolved. Germline V lookup: CDR1 SGHTA, CDR2 FQGNSA. The V end was cut by 1 base, the J end by 3 bases, with 4 bases between. The CDR3 runs to 13 residues. The CDR3: CASSLDHNQPQHF. The DNA for the CDR3 is TGTGCCAGCAGCTTAGACCACAATCAGCCCCAGCATTTT.

Only a few counts were recorded for this clonotype. This chain joins TRBV15 and TRBJ1-4; weak D call: TRBD1 (5 bases). The CDR3 has 15 amino acids. The germline gives CDR1 LNHNV, CDR2 YYDKDF (reference sequence). The V end was cut by 5 bases, the J end by 4 bases, with 14 bases between. The CDR3 DNA reads as TGTGCCACCAGCGGGTTTGACAGCCTTAATGAAAAACTGTTTTTT. Translating gives CATSGFDSLNEKLFF.

The chain recombines TRBV6-5 with TRBJ2-1, with TRBD2 identical over 8 bases. Losses at the gene ends were 6 bases for V and 8 bases for J; bases not matched to a gene: 18. CDR1 and CDR2 from the germline V gene are MNHEY and SVGAGI. The length of the CDR3 is 17 residues. The CDR3 DNA sequence: TGTGCCAGCAGGAAACGGAGGCTAGCGGGTGCTGGAGATGAGCAGTTCTTC. Translated: CASRKRRLAGAGDEQFF.

This rearrangement joins TRBV10-3 to TRBJ1-3, with D unresolved. Trimming removed 8 bases at V and 2 bases at J, with 16 bases between. The germline gives CDR1 ENHRY, CDR2 SYGVKD. This CDR3 is 15 amino acids long. CDR3 bases: TGTGCCATCGCCGCGGGTTTCGGGCCTGGAAACACCATATATTTT. This gives the protein CAIAAGFGPGNTIYF.

The chain uses TRBV5-1 and TRBJ2-2, with a possible D match to TRBD1 (6 bases). V lost 7 bases and J 4 bases, leaving 17 bases between the germline ends. The germline V gene has CDR1 SGHRS and CDR2 YFSETQ. The CDR3 loop spans 15 amino acids. CDR3: CASLSFGGGTGELFF. CDR3 nucleotides: TGCGCCAGCCTGTCCTTTGGGGGCGGCACCGGGGAGCTGTTTTTT.

The chain links TRBV4-1 to TRBJ1-4; tentatively, D is TRBD1 (6 bases). Per the germline V gene, CDR1 is MGHRA and CDR2 is YSYEKL. The germline V and J ends were trimmed by 4 bases and 5 bases, with 14 bases remaining between them. The CDR3 has 15 amino acids. For the CDR3, the DNA is TGCGCCAGCAGCCTTTCGGGGACACCCAATGAAAAACTGTTTTTT. As protein: CASSLSGTPNEKLFF.

This clonotype has only a few counts. CDR3 region: CASSSQPLNTEAFF. The CDR3 DNA reads as TGTGCCAGCAGCTCACAGCCTTTGAACACTGAAGCTTTCTTT. The chain combines TRBV7-2 with TRBJ1-1; D ambiguous. CDR1 is SGHTA and CDR2 is FQGNSA in the germline V gene. This CDR3 spans 14 amino acids. Trimming pared 4 bases from V and 0 bases from J, leaving 9 bases between.

This clonotype was observed a handful of times. V gene TRBV7-3 combines with J gene TRBJ2-3; TRBD2 matches 8 bases. J was trimmed by 7 bases and V by 3 bases; bases with no gene match: 9. The CDR3 has 15 residues. The V gene's germline CDR1 is SGHTA and CDR2 FQGTGA. CDR3 DNA sequence: TGTGCCAGCAGCTTGGTTCGGGGGGGCCCAAATACGCAGTATTTT. It specifies CASSLVRGGPNTQYF.

This clonotype was observed a handful of times. The genes are TRBV11-2 and TRBJ1-1; TRBD1 agrees at 9 bases. This CDR3 is built from 16 residues. V dropped 5 bases and J dropped 5; count of bases not matched to a gene: 12. The germline CDR1 and CDR2 sequences are SGHAT and FQNNGV. The CDR3 DNA is TGTGCCAGCAGCCCCGGGACAGGGTTGTTTGAAACTGAAGCTTTCTTT. Translated: CASSPGTGLFETEAFF.

Only a few counts were recorded for this clonotype. The chain combines TRBV3-1 with TRBJ1-1, with TRBD1 matching 7 bases. Germline CDR1 reads LGHDT; CDR2 reads YNNKEL (reference sequence). J lost 1 base, V lost 3 bases, and 11 bases had no gene match. CDR3 size: 17 residues. This chain's CDR3 is CASSQIKTGWKNTEAFF. The CDR3 nucleotides are TGTGCCAGCAGCCAGATTAAGACAGGGTGGAAGAACACTGAAGCTTTCTTT.

This rearrangement joins TRBV3-1 to TRBJ2-1, with D perhaps TRBD1 or TRBD2 (5 bases each). Looked up from germline, CDR1 is LGHDT and CDR2 is YNNKEL (reference sequence). The CDR3 sequence is 15 residues long. The V end was cut by 2 bases, the J end by 5 bases, with 13 bases between. CDR3 coding DNA: TGTGCCAGCAGCCAATTGAGAGGGGTCCACAATGAGCAGTTCTTC. Amino acids: CASSQLRGVHNEQFF.

V usage is TRBV24-1 and J usage is TRBJ2-1; D is unresolved. Trimming shortened V by 5 bases and J by 0 bases, and 13 bases separated the two germline ends. The CDR3 runs 16 residues. Germline values: CDR1 KGHDR, CDR2 SFDVKD. The CDR3 DNA reads TGTGCCACCAGTGGCCCTTCGAACCGCTCCTACAATGAGCAGTTCTTC. This translates into CATSGPSNRSYNEQFF.